These 21 T cell receptor beta chains were all obtained from the same sample, sequenced in a study of human T cells and chemical hapten exposure. TCRdb used MiXCR to reprocess the RACE reads, holding one entry per CDR3 protein. The sample shows tens of thousands of distinct CDR3 sequences, 7% to 8.5% of them seen only once. As to time point: healthy volunteer bleed at 2 weeks. Researchers extracted total RNA from unfractionated whole blood. The sequenced sample was whole blood. Receptors were obtained from a human donor in good health. Some clones in this sample may be carry-over from other donors' samples.

This chain uses TRBV12-3 or TRBV12-4 with TRBJ2-2; 9 bases are shared with TRBD2. This CDR3 has 13 residues. Trimming at V came to 6 bases and at J to 6 bases, leaving 2 bases not matched to a gene. The CDR3 DNA reads as TGTGCCAGCAGAATAGCGGGAGCCGGGGAGCTGTTTTTT. It translates to CASRIAGAGELFF.

This clonotype was seen ten or more times. The CDR3 DNA follows: TGCGCCAGCAGCTTGAGCGAAGCATACGACACCGGGGAGCTGTTTTTT. Translating gives CASSLSEAYDTGELFF. This chain uses TRBV5-1 with TRBJ2-2; D call uncertain. Germline V gene data show CDR1 as SGHRS and CDR2 as YFSETQ. This CDR3 region has 16 residues. Between the trimmed V and J ends, which lost 1 base and 3 bases, there was a span of 13 bases.

Many counts were recorded for this clonotype. The chain couples TRBV29-1 to TRBJ1-1; D gene ambiguous. Trimming pared 7 bases from V and 5 bases from J, leaving 8 bases between. Germline CDR1 SQVTM, CDR2 ANQGSEA. The CDR3 sequence is 10 residues long. Here the CDR3 reads CSAMTTEAFF. In DNA form, the CDR3 reads TGCAGCGCCATGACGACTGAAGCTTTCTTT.

V usage is TRBV4-1 and J usage is TRBJ1-2, with unresolved D. Looked up from germline, CDR1 is MGHRA and CDR2 is YSYEKL. The CDR3 totals 17 residues. V was pared by 1 base and J by 4 bases, with 19 bases between. This chain's CDR3 is CASSQGDRTSDFYGYTF. The CDR3 nucleotides are TGCGCCAGCAGCCAAGGAGACCGAACCTCGGACTTCTATGGCTACACCTTC.

This clonotype was counted between two and nine times. The V call is TRBV6-2 or TRBV6-3, the J call TRBJ2-4, with 10 positions matching TRBD2. With V trimmed by 5 bases and J by 0 bases, 13 bases remained unmatched. Germline values: CDR1 MNHEY, CDR2 SVGEGT. The CDR3 runs 19 residues. This chain's CDR3 is CASSHPGLAGALAKNIQYF. The CDR3 coding sequence is TGTGCCAGCAGTCATCCGGGCCTAGCGGGGGCCCTAGCCAAAAACATTCAGTACTTC.

The table lists this clonotype with many counts. The chain links TRBV5-6 to TRBJ1-4, with D unresolved. Germline V gene data show CDR1 as SGHDT and CDR2 as YYEEEE. The V and J ends lost 1 base and 6 bases respectively, with 4 bases between them. The CDR3 totals 12 residues. The CDR3 bases are TGTGCCAGCAGCTTGAGTGATGAAAAACTGTTTTTT. Residues: CASSLSDEKLFF. Full variable domain (remainder filled in from reference TRBV5-6 and TRBJ1-4): DAGVTQSPTHLIKTRGQQVTLRCSPKSGHDTVSWYQQALGQGPQFIFQYYEEEERQRGNFPDRFSGHQFPNYSSELNVNALLLGDSALYLCASSLSDEKLFFGSGTQLSVL.

The sample holds many counts of this clonotype. The chain recombines TRBV7-8 with TRBJ2-3; 9 positions agree with TRBD1. Germline V CDR1 and CDR2: SGHVS, FQNEAQ. The trim removed 2 bases at V and 4 bases at J, leaving 4 bases unmatched. This CDR3 has 15 residues. This chain's CDR3 is CASSLKGTGSDTQYF. CDR3 DNA sequence: TGTGCCAGCAGCTTAAAAGGGACAGGGTCAGATACGCAGTATTTT.

This clonotype has a count of ten or more. The chain carries TRBV12-3 or TRBV12-4 and TRBJ2-7; 12 nucleotides line up with TRBD2. With V trimmed by 7 bases and J by 5 bases, 6 bases remained unmatched. The CDR3 extends over 14 amino acids. This CDR3 reads CASTGTSGLHEQYF. Written as DNA, the CDR3 is TGTGCCAGCACCGGGACTAGCGGGTTACACGAGCAGTACTTC.

This clonotype was picked up many times. The chain combines TRBV5-6 with TRBJ1-1, with D possibly matching TRBD1 (6 bases). V was clipped by 1 base and J by 2 bases, with 15 bases between them. Germline lookup yields CDR1 SGHDT and CDR2 YYEEEE. The CDR3 spans 16 residues. The CDR3 protein is CASSLMLTGPNTEAFF. The CDR3 DNA sequence: TGTGCCAGCAGCTTGATGTTGACAGGCCCTAACACTGAAGCTTTCTTT.

This clonotype was found many times. CDR3 loop: CASSYSSGWGEQFF. CDR3 in DNA: TGTGCCAGCAGTTACTCGAGCGGCTGGGGTGAGCAGTTCTTC. This chain connects TRBV6-2 or TRBV6-3 to TRBJ2-1; TRBD2 might be the D (5 bases). V was pared by 0 bases and J by 9 bases, with 12 bases between. The CDR3 spans 14 residues. Germline CDR1 is MNHEY and CDR2 is SVGEGT.

This clonotype was seen many times. The V gene is TRBV7-9, the J gene TRBJ2-1, with unresolved D. This CDR3 has 14 amino acids. The germline V gene has CDR1 SEHNR and CDR2 FQNEAQ (reference sequence). The germline V and J ends were trimmed by 0 bases and 7 bases, with 10 bases remaining between them. The CDR3 sequence: CASSLALGSNEQFF. The CDR3 DNA follows: TGTGCCAGCAGCTTAGCGCTAGGATCGAATGAGCAGTTCTTC.

This clonotype is medium-sized within its sample. This chain uses TRBV6-4 with TRBJ2-2, with a tentative D call TRBD2 (6 bases). The CDR3 is made up of 14 amino acids. CDR1 and CDR2 from the germline V gene are MRHNA and SNTAGT. V was trimmed by 2 bases and J by 3 bases, leaving 7 bases between them. CDR3 sequence: CASSDTGDTGELFF. The CDR3 region has the DNA TGTGCCAGCAGTGACACGGGGGACACCGGGGAGCTGTTTTTT.

CDR3 DNA sequence: TGCGCCAGCAGCCAAGGGGAGGACAAAGTCTACGAGCAGTACTTC. This sequence encodes CASSQGEDKVYEQYF. The chain combines TRBV4-3 with TRBJ2-7; the D gene is possibly TRBD2 (6 bases). Germline CDR1 LGHNA, CDR2 YSLEER. The CDR3 loop spans 15 amino acids. V lost 1 base to trimming and J lost 3 bases, with 13 bases between them.

This clonotype appeared many times. This sequence joins TRBV30 and TRBJ2-2; TRBD1 aligns across 7 bases. In germline, CDR1 is GTSNPN, CDR2 SVGIG (reference sequence). This CDR3 is 13 amino acids long. The V gene end was trimmed by 1 base and the J gene end by 7 bases; junction bases not matched to a gene: 3. In DNA form, the CDR3 reads TGTGCCTGGAGTGGAACAGGGGTCGGGGAGCTGTTTTTT. This sequence encodes CAWSGTGVGELFF. Full variable domain (outside the CDR3, taken from reference TRBV30 and TRBJ2-2): SQTIHQWPATLVQPVGSPLSLECTVEGTSNPNLYWYRQAAGRGLQLLFYSVGIGQISSEVPQNLSASRPQDRQFILSSKKLLLSDSGFYLCAWSGTGVGELFFGEGSRLTVL.

This clonotype came up many times. The chain recombines TRBV20-1 with TRBJ1-1, with TRBD1 identical over 7 bases. Trimming removed 8 bases from V and 6 bases from J; junction bases left unmatched: 9. This CDR3 has 12 amino acids. Germline V gene sequence: CDR1 DFQATT, CDR2 SNEGSKA (reference sequence). In DNA form, the CDR3 reads TGCAGTTCCGGACAGGTTGGCGCTGAAGCTTTCTTT. Translating it yields CSSGQVGAEAFF.

The genes are TRBV6-5 and TRBJ2-7, with D perhaps matching TRBD2 (5 bases). Germline lookup yields CDR1 MNHEY and CDR2 SVGAGI. The CDR3 spans 13 residues. Trimming cost V 5 bases and J 3 bases, with 11 bases left between them. CDR3 coding DNA: TGTGCCAGCAGTAACGGGGTTAACTACGAGCAGTACTTC. Translation gives CASSNGVNYEQYF.

This chain connects TRBV7-9 to TRBJ1-1, with D possibly matching TRBD1 (5 bases). V dropped 3 bases and J dropped 3 bases, with 17 bases sitting between them. Germline CDR1 and CDR2: SEHNR and FQNEAQ (reference sequence). This CDR3 region has 16 residues. This CDR3 is CASSFGRDGFYTEAFF. The CDR3 nucleotides are TGTGCCAGCAGCTTTGGCAGGGATGGGTTCTACACTGAAGCTTTCTTT.

There are a few counts of this clonotype. J is TRBJ1-5 and V is TRBV7-2; D uncertain. This CDR3 is 13 amino acids long. Trimming shortened V by 5 bases and J by 9 bases, and 14 bases separated the two germline ends. Germline-derived CDR1 and CDR2 are SGHTA and FQGNSA. This CDR3 is CASSASLGRPQHF. The CDR3 DNA sequence: TGTGCCAGCAGCGCGAGTCTAGGGAGGCCCCAGCATTTT.

The chain carries TRBV9 and TRBJ1-6, with D possibly TRBD1 on 5 matching bases. The CDR3 covers 16 residues. Germline V gives CDR1 SGDLS, CDR2 YYNGEE. Between the trimmed V and J ends, which lost 0 bases and 9 bases, there was a span of 16 bases. The CDR3 region is CASSVALRGVGSPLHF. The CDR3 nucleotides read TGTGCCAGCAGCGTAGCTTTGAGGGGAGTGGGTTCACCCCTCCACTTT.

The chain couples TRBV7-6 to TRBJ2-2; TRBD2 aligns across 12 bases. Germline V CDR1 and CDR2: SGHVS, FNYEAQ. The J segment lost 5 bases and the V segment lost 2 bases, leaving 15 bases of the junction unmatched. The CDR3 has 20 residues. The CDR3 DNA reads as TGTGCCAGCAGCTTACTACGGCCGGGACTAGCGGGTACTAGGACCGGGGAGCTGTTTTTT. It translates to CASSLLRPGLAGTRTGELFF.

CDR3 nucleotides: TGTGCCAGCAGCTCCCAGGGGGCTCAAAAAGAAAAACTGTTTTTT. Translating gives CASSSQGAQKEKLFF. The chain links TRBV5-5 to TRBJ1-4, with 8 bases aligning to TRBD1. V gave up 3 bases and J gave up 8 bases; unmatched junction bases: 9. Germline values: CDR1 SGHKS, CDR2 YYEKEE (reference sequence). The CDR3 is 15 residues long. The full variable domain, its missing parts supplied by reference TRBV5-5 and TRBJ1-4, is DAGVTQSPTHLIKTRGQQVTLRCSPISGHKSVSWYQQVLGQGPQFIFQYYEKEERGRGNFPDRFSARQFPNYSSELNVNALLLGDSALYLCASSSQGAQKEKLFFGSGTQLSVL.